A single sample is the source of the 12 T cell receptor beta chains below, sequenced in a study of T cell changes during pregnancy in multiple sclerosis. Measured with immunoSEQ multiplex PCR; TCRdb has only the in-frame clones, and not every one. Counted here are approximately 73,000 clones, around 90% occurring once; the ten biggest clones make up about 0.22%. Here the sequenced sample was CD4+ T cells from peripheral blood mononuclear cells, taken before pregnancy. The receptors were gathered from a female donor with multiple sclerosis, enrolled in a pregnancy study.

CDR3 region: CASSLVFYEQYF. The CDR3 DNA is TGTGCCAGCAGTCTAGTGTTCTACGAGCAGTACTTC. This chain joins TRBV28 and TRBJ2-7, with D unresolved. CDR1 and CDR2 from the germline V gene are MDHEN and SYDVKM. The V gene lost 5 bases and the J gene lost 3 bases, with 8 bases spanning the gap. The CDR3 is 12 residues long.

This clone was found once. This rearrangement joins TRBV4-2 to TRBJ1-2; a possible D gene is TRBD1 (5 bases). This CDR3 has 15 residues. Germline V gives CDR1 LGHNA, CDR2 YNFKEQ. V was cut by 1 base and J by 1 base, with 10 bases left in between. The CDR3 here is CASSQATGDNYGYTF. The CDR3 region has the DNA TGTGCCAGCAGCCAAGCCACAGGTGATAACTATGGCTACACCTTC.

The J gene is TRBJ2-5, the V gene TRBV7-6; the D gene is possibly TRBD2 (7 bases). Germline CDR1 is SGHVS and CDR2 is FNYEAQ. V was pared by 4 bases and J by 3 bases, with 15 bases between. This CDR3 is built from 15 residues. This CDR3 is CASSWGGAGEETQYF. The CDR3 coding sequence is TGTGCCAGCAGCTGGGGGGGGGCAGGGGAAGAGACCCAGTACTTC. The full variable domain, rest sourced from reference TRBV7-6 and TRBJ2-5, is GAGVSQSPRYKVTKRGQDVALRCDPISGHVSLYWYRQALGQGPEFLTYFNYEAQQDKSGLPNDRFSAERPEGSISTLTIQRTEQRDSAMYRCASSWGGAGEETQYFGPGTRLLVL.

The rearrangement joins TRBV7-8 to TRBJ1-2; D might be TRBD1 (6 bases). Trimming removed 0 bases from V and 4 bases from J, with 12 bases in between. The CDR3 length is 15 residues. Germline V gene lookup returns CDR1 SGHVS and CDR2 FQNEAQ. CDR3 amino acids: CASSLAQGSLYGYTF. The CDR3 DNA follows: TGTGCCAGCAGCTTAGCCCAGGGGTCCCTCTATGGCTACACCTTC. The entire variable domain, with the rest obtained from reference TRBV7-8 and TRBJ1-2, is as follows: GAGVSQSPRYKVAKRGQDVALRCDPISGHVSLFWYQQALGQGPEFLTYFQNEAQLDKSGLPSDRFFAERPEGSVSTLKIQRTQQEDSAVYLCASSLAQGSLYGYTFGSGTRLTVV.

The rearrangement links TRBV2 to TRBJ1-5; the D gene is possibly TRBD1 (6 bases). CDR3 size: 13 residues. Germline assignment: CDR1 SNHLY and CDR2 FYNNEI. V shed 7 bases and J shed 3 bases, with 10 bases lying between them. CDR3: CASMGALNQPQHF. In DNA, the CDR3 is TGTGCCAGCATGGGGGCCCTCAATCAGCCCCAGCATTTT.

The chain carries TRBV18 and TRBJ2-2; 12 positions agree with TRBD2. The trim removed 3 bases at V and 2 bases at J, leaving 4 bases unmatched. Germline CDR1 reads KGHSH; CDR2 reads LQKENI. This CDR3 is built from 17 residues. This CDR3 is CASSPLAGGLNTGELFF. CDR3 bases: TGTGCCAGCTCACCTCTAGCGGGAGGGCTCAACACCGGGGAGCTGTTTTTT.

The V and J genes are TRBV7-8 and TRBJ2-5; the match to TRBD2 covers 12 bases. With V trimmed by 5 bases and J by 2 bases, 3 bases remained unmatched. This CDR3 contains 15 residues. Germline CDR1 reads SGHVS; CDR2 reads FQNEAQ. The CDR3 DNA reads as TGTGCCAGCAGCCCCCTAGCGGGGGGGCAAGAGACCCAGTACTTC. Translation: CASSPLAGGQETQYF.

CDR3 coding DNA: TGTGCCAGCAGGAGACAGGGTTTTAACACTGAAGCTTTCTTT. Translation gives CASRRQGFNTEAFF. The chain combines TRBV27 with TRBJ1-1; 7 nucleotides align to TRBD1. The germline gives CDR1 MNHEY, CDR2 SMNVEV (reference sequence). Trimming removed 6 bases from V and 2 bases from J; junction bases left unmatched: 6. This CDR3 has 14 residues.

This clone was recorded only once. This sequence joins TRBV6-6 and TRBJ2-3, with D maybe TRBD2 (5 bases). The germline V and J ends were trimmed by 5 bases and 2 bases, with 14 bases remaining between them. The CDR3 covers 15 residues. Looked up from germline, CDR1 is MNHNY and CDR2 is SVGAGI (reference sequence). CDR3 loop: CASSPGGGTTDTQYF. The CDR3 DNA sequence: TGTGCCAGCAGTCCGGGCGGAGGAACCACAGATACGCAGTATTTT.

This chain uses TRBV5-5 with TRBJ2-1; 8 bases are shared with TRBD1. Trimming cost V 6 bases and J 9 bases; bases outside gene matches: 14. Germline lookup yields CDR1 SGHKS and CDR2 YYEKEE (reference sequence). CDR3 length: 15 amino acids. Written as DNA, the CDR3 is TGTGCCAGCATCCCCAGGACAGGGTGGCAGGGTGAGCAGTTCTTC. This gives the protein CASIPRTGWQGEQFF. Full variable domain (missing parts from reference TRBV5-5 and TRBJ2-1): DAGVTQSPTHLIKTRGQQVTLRCSPISGHKSVSWYQQVLGQGPQFIFQYYEKEERGRGNFPDRFSARQFPNYSSELNVNALLLGDSALYLCASIPRTGWQGEQFFGPGTRLTVL.

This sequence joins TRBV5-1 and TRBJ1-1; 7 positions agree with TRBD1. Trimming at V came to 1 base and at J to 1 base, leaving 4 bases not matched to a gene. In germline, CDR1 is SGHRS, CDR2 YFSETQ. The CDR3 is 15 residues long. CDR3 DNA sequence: TGCGCCAGCAGCTTGTCCCGGACAGGGAACACTGAAGCTTTCTTT. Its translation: CASSLSRTGNTEAFF.

The CDR3 spells CASSRWGGQTDTQYF. The CDR3 coding sequence is TGTGCCAGCAGCCGGTGGGGGGGGCAGACAGATACGCAGTATTTT. This chain uses TRBV5-4 with TRBJ2-3; the D gene is possibly TRBD2 (7 bases). Germline loops: CDR1 SGHNT, CDR2 YYREEE (reference sequence). V was trimmed by 4 bases and J by 3 bases, leaving 15 bases between them. CDR3 length: 15 residues. Filled out from reference TRBV5-4 and TRBJ2-3, the complete variable domain reads ETGVTQSPTHLIKTRGQQVTLRCSSQSGHNTVSWYQQALGQGPQFIFQYYREEENGRGNFPPRFSGLQFPNYSSELNVNALELDDSALYLCASSRWGGQTDTQYFGPGTRLTVL.